This T cell receptor beta chain was obtained from a study of T-cell memory formation after mild COVID-19 (dated by TCRdb to the early 2020s). Some background on the complete study: Most TCR sequence clusters were specific to one of the two donors. T-cell clones expanding and contracting after mild COVID-19 in two donors were tracked by longitudinal TCRalpha and TCRbeta repertoire sequencing. Two young, previously healthy adult volunteers made up the cohort, one male and one female.

What the research found in general, with its limitations: Contracting CD4+ clones appeared mostly in the CM and EM memory subsets, whereas CD8+ clones were enriched in EMRA. From day 15 to 85, contracting clones showed balanced CD4/CD8 phenotypes, whereas a second wave of clones that expanded from day 15 to 37 leaned towards CD4+. The study covered only two mild cases, and larger cohorts including severe cases with pre-infection samples were considered necessary. SARS-CoV-2 specificity was not confirmed for the second-wave clones peaking on day 37. Some responding clones were found in pre-infection memory, which suggests that pre-existing cross-reactive memory T cells took part in the SARS-CoV-2 response.

Sequencing took place on an Illumina NovaSeq 6000. TCRalpha and TCRbeta cDNA libraries were constructed by 5'RACE with constant-segment primers, with sample barcodes and unique molecular identifiers being introduced. RNA was extracted from every sample with Trizol reagent. Libraries were amplified in two PCR steps, with a second sample barcode and Illumina TruSeq adapters added in the second step. Sequencing of libraries was performed on an Illumina NovaSeq with 2 x 150 bp paired-end reads. As for how the authors treated the data: Reads were demultiplexed and collapsed into UMI-guided consensus sequences with migec v1.2.7. Using mixcr v2.1.11, the UMI consensuses were aligned to TRA and TRB V and J templates and assembled into clonotypes. A clonotype was counted as expanded or contracted only when both edgeR and NoisET called the clonotype significant, with the noise models trained on biological replicates. edgeR calls used a false discovery rate-adjusted p below 0.01 and a log2 fold-change threshold of 1. As an exploratory analysis of dynamics, max-normalized trajectories of the 1000 most abundant clonotypes were examined by PCA with hierarchical clustering. Separately sequenced CD4+ and CD8+ repertoires were used to assign the CD4 or CD8 phenotype of responding clones. Using fastp at Q25 and MiXCR, TCRdb reprocessed the public reads and kept productive beta chains. Entries are consolidated by CDR3 protein sequence, retaining the most common genes and DNA. The V and J calls were determined by TCRdb, not by the authors. The sample has about 340,000 distinct CDR3 sequences on record, 20% to 25% of them singletons. Jointly, the top ten make up roughly an eighth of the sample.

CDR1 and CDR2 (LGHDT, YNNKEL) derive from the germline V gene (reference sequence). The germline V and J ends show losses of 6 bases and 6 bases respectively, and no gene match explains 7 bases of the junction. The CDR3, from cysteine to phenylalanine, totals 13 residues. The only DNA kept is the CDR3, 39 bases in frame from the first base. PBMCs were isolated by Ficoll-Paque density gradient centrifugation. This clonotype was seen only a few times. Its antigen specificity is not known. Per-base qualities were not stored, and no clone one base away is much larger. This chain is built from TRBV3-1 and TRBJ1-2; 7 bases in the junction line up with TRBD1. This clonotype was obtained from an adult woman who had mild COVID-19 (a few samples of this study predate the infection). The sample titles of this study are shuffled in the database, so cell type and time point are left out; the donor was told from shared clones. Sequencing input: PBMCs or a T cell subset sorted from them (not recorded which). The sequenced DNA: TGTGCCAGCAGTCCAGGGGGATCAAATGGCTACACCTTC. This sequence encodes CASSPGGSNGYTF.